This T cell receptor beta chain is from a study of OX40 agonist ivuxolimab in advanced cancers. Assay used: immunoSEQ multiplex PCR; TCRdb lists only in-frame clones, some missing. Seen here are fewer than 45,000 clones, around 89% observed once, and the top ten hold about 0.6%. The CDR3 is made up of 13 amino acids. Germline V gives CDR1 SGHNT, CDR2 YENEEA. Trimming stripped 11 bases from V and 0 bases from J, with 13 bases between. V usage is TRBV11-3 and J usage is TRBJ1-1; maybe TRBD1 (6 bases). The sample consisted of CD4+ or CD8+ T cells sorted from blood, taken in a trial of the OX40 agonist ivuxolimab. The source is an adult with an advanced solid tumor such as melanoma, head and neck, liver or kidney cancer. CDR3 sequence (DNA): TGTGCCTCGGGGGCAGTAATGAACACTGAAGCTTTCTTT. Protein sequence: CASGAVMNTEAFF.